These T cell receptor beta chains were read from a single sample in a study of shared clonotypes between healthy human individuals. Clones were read by immunoSEQ multiplex PCR, and TCRdb kept only the in-frame ones, dropping some. The sample holds over 800,000 clones, roughly 92% seen once. The specimen was naive CD8+ T cells sorted from blood. These TCRs come from a man aged 25 to 45 in good health. CDR3s include the opening cysteine and the closing phenylalanine or tryptophan. D genes are given only for firm matches. Expanded clones get a size class; other rows say once, few or many, or leave the size out.

d_gene: TRBD1; abundance: once; j_gene: TRBJ2-1; v_gene: TRBV28; CDR3nt: TGTGCCAGCAGCTGGCCCCGGGACAGGGGGCCCAATGAGCAGTTCTTC; CDR3aa: CASSWPRDRGPNEQFF
d_gene: TRBD1; abundance: NA; j_gene: TRBJ2-2; v_gene: TRBV7-9; CDR3nt: TGTGCCAGCAGCCCCCCGACAGGGTTGAACACCGGGGAGCTGTTTTTT; CDR3aa: CASSPPTGLNTGELFF
d_gene: NA; abundance: NA; j_gene: TRBJ2-7; v_gene: TRBV5-1; CDR3nt: TGCGCCAGCAGCTTCCGGGACAAGGGGTTCGAGCAGTACTTC; CDR3aa: CASSFRDKGFEQYF
d_gene: NA; abundance: NA; j_gene: TRBJ2-7; v_gene: TRBV19; CDR3nt: TGTGCCAGTAGACCAGGAGGGGGAAACTACGAGCAGTACTTC; CDR3aa: CASRPGGGNYEQYF
d_gene: NA; abundance: NA; j_gene: TRBJ1-1; v_gene: TRBV5-1; CDR3nt: TGCGCCAGCAGCTTCAGGGACGTCTCCACTGAAGCTTTCTTT; CDR3aa: CASSFRDVSTEAFF
d_gene: NA; abundance: NA; j_gene: TRBJ1-4; v_gene: TRBV13; CDR3nt: TGTGCCAGCAGAAACCAGGCCGGGACACCACAGGGAAAACTGTTTTTT; CDR3aa: CASRNQAGTPQGKLFF
d_gene: TRBD2; abundance: NA; j_gene: TRBJ2-1; v_gene: TRBV18; CDR3nt: TGTGCCAGCTCCCTAGCGGGAGAGTCCTACAATGAGCAGTTCTTC; CDR3aa: CASSLAGESYNEQFF
d_gene: NA; abundance: NA; j_gene: TRBJ2-1; v_gene: TRBV6-4; CDR3nt: TGTGCCAGCAGTTATCTCGCCTCGAATGAGCAGTTCTTC; CDR3aa: CASSYLASNEQFF
d_gene: NA; abundance: few; j_gene: TRBJ2-1; v_gene: TRBV7-2; CDR3nt: TGTGCCAGCAGCTCAGACAGTATGCAGTTCTTC; CDR3aa: CASSSDSMQFF
d_gene: TRBD2; abundance: NA; j_gene: TRBJ2-1; v_gene: TRBV29-1; CDR3nt: TGCAGCTACTTGGTTGCGGGGGGAAATGAGCAGTTCTTC; CDR3aa: CSYLVAGGNEQFF
d_gene: TRBD2; abundance: NA; j_gene: TRBJ2-1; v_gene: TRBV6-6; CDR3nt: TGTGCCAGCAGTTACCAAACTAGCGGGATTGACAATGAGCAGTTCTTC; CDR3aa: CASSYQTSGIDNEQFF
d_gene: NA; abundance: NA; j_gene: TRBJ2-1; v_gene: TRBV28; CDR3nt: TGTGCCAGCAGTCAGCTGAATGAGCAGTTCTTC; CDR3aa: CASSQLNEQFF
d_gene: NA; abundance: NA; j_gene: TRBJ1-4; v_gene: TRBV9; CDR3nt: TGTGCCAGCAGCGTAGGGTCCGAGGAAAAACTGTTTTTT; CDR3aa: CASSVGSEEKLFF
d_gene: TRBD2; abundance: NA; j_gene: TRBJ2-1; v_gene: TRBV4-3; CDR3nt: TGCGCCAGCAGCCAAGATAGGACTAGCGGATACAATGAGCAGTTCTTC; CDR3aa: CASSQDRTSGYNEQFF
d_gene: TRBD2; abundance: NA; j_gene: TRBJ2-1; v_gene: TRBV6-6; CDR3nt: TGTGCCAGCAGTTACTCGGCGGGAGGCGATGAGCAGTTCTTC; CDR3aa: CASSYSAGGDEQFF
d_gene: TRBD1; abundance: NA; j_gene: TRBJ2-7; v_gene: TRBV18; CDR3nt: TGTGCCAGCTCACCGATGGACAGGGCCTATCCTCACGAGCAGTACTTC; CDR3aa: CASSPMDRAYPHEQYF
d_gene: TRBD2; abundance: NA; j_gene: TRBJ2-1; v_gene: TRBV7-9; CDR3nt: TGTGCCAGCAGCCCGACTAGCGGGATTTCTCAAGAGCAGTTCTTC; CDR3aa: CASSPTSGISQEQFF